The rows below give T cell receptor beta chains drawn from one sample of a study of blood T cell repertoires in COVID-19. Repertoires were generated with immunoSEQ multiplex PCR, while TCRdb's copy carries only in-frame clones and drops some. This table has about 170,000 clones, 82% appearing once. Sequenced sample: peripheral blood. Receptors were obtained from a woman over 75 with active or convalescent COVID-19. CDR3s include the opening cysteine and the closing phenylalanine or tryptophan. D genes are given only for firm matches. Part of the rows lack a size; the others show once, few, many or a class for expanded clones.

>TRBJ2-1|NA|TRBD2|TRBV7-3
CASSSLAGGSYNEQFF
TGTGCCAGCAGCTCACTAGCGGGAGGTTCCTACAATGAGCAGTTCTTC
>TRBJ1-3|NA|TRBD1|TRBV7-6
CASSLGQGLSGNTIYF
TGTGCCAGCAGCCTAGGACAGGGGTTGTCTGGAAACACCATATATTTT
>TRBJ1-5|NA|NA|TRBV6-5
CATGQGTISNQPQHF
TGTGCTACAGGTCAGGGGACAATAAGCAATCAGCCCCAGCATTTT
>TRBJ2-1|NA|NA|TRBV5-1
CASRGYGTEYNEQFF
TGCGCCAGCAGGGGATACGGGACTGAATACAATGAGCAGTTCTTC
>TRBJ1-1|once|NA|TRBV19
CASSLQGNTEAFF
TGTGCCAGTAGTTTACAGGGGAACACTGAAGCTTTCTTT
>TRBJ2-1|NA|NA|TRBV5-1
CASSLDNTSEQFF
TGCGCCAGCAGCTTGGACAATACCTCCGAGCAGTTCTTC
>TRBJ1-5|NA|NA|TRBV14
CASSQWGPNQPQHF
TGTGCCAGCAGCCAATGGGGCCCCAATCAGCCCCAGCATTTT
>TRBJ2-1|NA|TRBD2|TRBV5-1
CASSLFLAADNEQFF
TGCGCCAGCAGCTTGTTCCTAGCGGCTGACAATGAGCAGTTCTTC
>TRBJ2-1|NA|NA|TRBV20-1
CSASTGGEQFF
TGCAGTGCTAGTACCGGTGGTGAGCAGTTCTTC
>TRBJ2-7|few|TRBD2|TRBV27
CASSRLFGTRGYEQYF
TGTGCCAGCAGTCGATTGTTTGGGACTAGGGGTTACGAGCAGTACTTC
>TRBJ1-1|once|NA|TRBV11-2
CASSLRGGETEAFF
TGTGCCAGCAGCTTACGGGGAGGGGAGACTGAAGCTTTCTTT
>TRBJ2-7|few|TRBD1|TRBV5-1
CASSRTGVIYEQYF
TGCGCCAGCAGCCGGACAGGGGTCATTTACGAGCAGTACTTC
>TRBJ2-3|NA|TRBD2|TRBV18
CASSDSGGDTQYF
TGTGCCAGTTCCGATAGCGGGGGAGATACGCAGTATTTT
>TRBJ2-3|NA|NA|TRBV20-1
CSASSAGVDATDTQYF
TGCAGTGCTAGTTCGGCAGGGGTTGACGCCACAGATACGCAGTATTTT
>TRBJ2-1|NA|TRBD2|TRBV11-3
CASSERSVVAGSSNEQFF
TGTGCCAGCAGCGAGCGATCGGTGGTAGCGGGATCGAGCAATGAGCAGTTCTTC
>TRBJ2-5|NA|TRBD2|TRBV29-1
CSVLIAGGPTEETQYF
TGCAGCGTCTTAATAGCGGGAGGGCCAACTGAGGAGACCCAGTACTTC
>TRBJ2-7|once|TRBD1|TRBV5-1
CASSLGTGGYEQYF
TGCGCCAGCAGCTTGGGGACAGGGGGCTACGAGCAGTACTTC
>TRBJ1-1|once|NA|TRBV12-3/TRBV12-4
CASSLRRTEAFF
TGTGCCAGCAGTTTAAGGCGGACTGAAGCTTTCTTT